This TCR beta chain was observed in a study of blood T cell repertoires in COVID-19 (dated by TCRdb to 2020 to 2021). About the study as a whole: Samples covering the acute and convalescent phases of COVID-19 were provided by collaborators in the United States, Italy and Spain. The prospective study material was composed of cDNA or gDNA derived from T cells, B-cell-depleted T cells, or PBMCs. The dataset comprised deeply sampled blood TCRbeta repertoires from subjects exposed to, actively infected with, or recovered from COVID-19. The repertoires were released in a freely available public database intended as a resource for research on the immune response to SARS-CoV-2. Samples came from the ongoing ImmuneRACE study (first 160 participants) plus 1,254 subjects from 6 global collaborators. The sample metadata nearly always contained a de-identified subject ID, COVID-19 status, age in years and sex. Where HLA class I and class II types were available, the types were taken from metadata supplied by the sample provider, not from assay-based typing.

The investigation overall reported the following: The amount of clinical and demographic metadata varied by source and participant and was provided uncurated.

A note on this clone: Its antigen target is currently unknown. Base quality data are lacking; no much larger clone is found one base away.

TCRbeta CDR3 regions were amplified from genomic DNA by means of the immunoSEQ Assay, a bias-controlled multiplex PCR. The original methods were these. The number of nucleated cells in each sample was estimated from the amplification of reference gene primers within the assay. To quantify the absolute abundance of each unique TCRbeta CDR3 rearrangement, sequence reads were collapsed and filtered. For each sample, productive Simpson clonality was calculated as the square root of Simpson's diversity index across productive rearrangements. Imported from immuneACCESS, the table was reduced by TCRdb to in-frame sequences with V and J called. These copies leave out some clones; in studies compared against another copy, an unresolved V gene accounts for under half, and the cause of the remainder is not known. That table supplies the V and J calls and clone size; D and trimming were determined from the DNA. This sample is represented by roughly 160,000 clones; about 88% of them were singletons. About 7% of the sample rests with the top ten.

In the germline V gene, CDR1 corresponds to ENHRY and CDR2 to SYGVKD. After removal of 8 bases from V and 3 bases from J, the junction retains 7 bases not matched to a gene. Measured from the cysteine to the phenylalanine, the CDR3 is 13 residues long. Only CDR3 DNA remains: 39 bases, in frame from the first base. In the prospective study, participants were about 18 to 100 years old, resided in around 25 geographic areas of the United States, and were enrolled through a virtual design. In the prospective study, cohorts were assigned on the basis of participant-reported clinical history obtained from a screening survey and a study questionnaire. Recovered participants in ImmuneRACE Cohort 3 were defined by two consecutive negative NP/OP PCR tests, clearance by a healthcare professional, or resolution of symptoms. Mobile phlebotomists in the prospective study collected whole blood, serum and a nasopharyngeal or oropharyngeal swab from every participant. Prospective study participants could optionally give additional blood draws and questionnaires over an approximately two-month period. Prospective study blood samples were shipped either frozen or at room temperature before DNA extraction.

The sequenced material came from PBMCs or T cells enriched from blood (not recorded which). The chain is encoded by TRBV10-3 joined to TRBJ2-7; 7 bases in the junction line up with TRBD1. The receptor was derived from a woman between 50 and 59 years old who had recovered from COVID-19. The CDR3 region reads CAIGWQGDYEQYF. The nucleotides are TGTGCCATCGGTTGGCAGGGGGACTACGAGCAGTACTTC.